This T cell receptor (beta chain) was sequenced during a study of shared clonotypes between healthy human individuals. Overall study context: A donor's plate count was three for CD4 naive and three for CD4 memory; CD8 naive had two and CD8 memory one. Study findings and constraints: Clonotype sharing among the donors was expected to vary with sequencing depth. Non-shared clonotypes had lower generation probabilities than those shared by all four donors.

Libraries were prepared by immunoSEQ multiplex PCR; TCRdb keeps only in-frame clonotypes and omits some of them. The table has approximately 2.4 million clones, around 95% seen once; the top ten hold over 0.1%. This clone was picked up one time. Its antigen is not identified. The ends were cut back, 4 bases at V and 4 bases at J, with 16 bases in the middle. The CDR3 contains 15 residues. Germline loops: CDR1 SGHAT, CDR2 FQNNGV. The genes are TRBV11-2 and TRBJ2-5, with D possibly matching TRBD2 (5 bases). The receptor was derived from a man in his late teens or twenties in good health. Sequencing was done on a sample of naive CD4+ T cells sorted from blood. The subset here: CD45RA+ positively selected. The CDR3 sequence is CASSYWERSTETQYF. The CDR3 DNA follows: TGTGCCAGCAGCTATTGGGAGAGGAGTACAGAGACCCAGTACTTC.